What follows is one T cell receptor (beta chain) and its context. The antigen remains unidentified. The entry originates in a study of beta chain features in type 1 diabetes. The isolated RNA, all of it, was reverse transcribed, so expressed TCRB transcripts were what got sequenced. Measured with immunoSEQ multiplex PCR; TCRdb has only the in-frame clones, and not every one. The table lists some 400,000 clones, more than 12% of them singletons. General study points: Lower insertion and higher deletion counts appeared at VDJ junctions in type 1 diabetes patients.

It was via CD45RO/CCR7/CD25/CD127/CD95/CD27 that CD4+ naive, central memory, regulatory and stem cell-like memory cells were sorted. This clonotype was obtained from a woman under 30 in good health. Sequences were obtained from naive CD4+ T cells from blood.

The CDR3 reads CASSRIQILTGANVLTF. In DNA, the CDR3 is TGCGCCAGCAGCCGGATACAGATTTTAACTGGGGCCAACGTCCTGACTTTC. The genes are TRBV4-1 and TRBJ2-6, with no clear D. Germline V gene lookup returns CDR1 MGHRA and CDR2 YSYEKL. This CDR3 has 17 amino acids. V lost 4 bases and J lost 2, with 15 bases in between.